The 29 T cell receptor beta chains below all came from one sample that was sequenced in a study of spatial heterogeneity in lung cancer. The time point here: sample taken at primary tumor resection. TCRdb re-called the 5' RACE reads with MiXCR, one entry per CDR3 protein. The repertoire consists of 85,000 to 100,000 distinct CDR3 sequences, with about 12% occurring once and the leading ten covering about 38%. The sample in question was PBMCs, obtained at surgery. The receptors come from a male donor with early-stage non-small cell lung cancer.

This clonotype was counted only a few times. This rearrangement joins TRBV28 to TRBJ1-2, with TRBD1 as a possible D gene (5 bases). Per germline, CDR1 MDHEN and CDR2 SYDVKM. This CDR3 contains 14 residues. Trimming took off 2 bases at V and 3 bases at J, with 10 bases between the two ends. CDR3 nucleotides: TGTGCCAGCAGTTTACTGAAAGGGGACTATGGCTACACCTTC. As protein: CASSLLKGDYGYTF.

This clonotype was picked up a small number of times. This chain links TRBV5-4 with TRBJ1-1, with D perhaps TRBD1 (6 bases). The CDR3 is made up of 14 amino acids. Between the trimmed V and J ends, which lost 0 bases and 3 bases, there was a span of 9 bases. Germline V gene sequence: CDR1 SGHNT, CDR2 YYREEE (reference sequence). The CDR3 sequence is CASSLEAGDTEAFF. CDR3 nucleotide sequence: TGTGCCAGCAGCTTGGAGGCAGGGGACACTGAAGCTTTCTTT.

The chain has TRBV7-6 and TRBJ2-5; possibly TRBD2 for D (6 bases). V lost 2 bases, J lost 1 base, and 11 bases lay in between. The CDR3 is made up of 15 amino acids. Germline V gene lookup returns CDR1 SGHVS and CDR2 FNYEAQ. The CDR3 loop is CASSLNGGVQETQYF. In nucleotides, the CDR3 is TGTGCCAGCAGCTTAAATGGCGGGGTCCAAGAGACCCAGTACTTC.

J is TRBJ2-7 and V is TRBV27; 8 bases match TRBD1. The trim removed 2 bases at V and 4 bases at J, leaving 4 bases unmatched. The CDR3 consists of 14 residues. The germline V gene has CDR1 MNHEY and CDR2 SMNVEV (reference sequence). The CDR3 nucleotides read TGTGCCAGCAGTTTAGGGCGACAGGGGTACGAGCAGTACTTC. Translated: CASSLGRQGYEQYF.

This clonotype appeared many times. CDR3 in amino acids: CASSSEPQGKSYEQYF. The CDR3 bases are TGCGCCAGCAGCTCCGAACCCCAGGGGAAATCCTACGAGCAGTACTTC. The gene calls are TRBV5-1 and TRBJ2-7; possibly TRBD1 for D (6 bases). There are 16 residues in the CDR3. Germline values: CDR1 SGHRS, CDR2 YFSETQ. V was pared by 3 bases and J by 1 base, with 17 bases between. Supplemented by reference TRBV5-1 and TRBJ2-7, the full variable domain reads KAGVTQTPRYLIKTRGQQVTLSCSPISGHRSVSWYQQTPGQGLQFLFEYFSETQRNKGNFPGRFSGRQFSNSRSEMNVSTLELGDSALYLCASSSEPQGKSYEQYFGPGTRLTVT.

This clonotype was observed a few times. This chain uses TRBV20-1 with TRBJ1-1; no clear D gene. The CDR3 runs to 14 residues. Germline loops: CDR1 DFQATT, CDR2 SNEGSKA (reference sequence). V lost 0 bases and J lost 4, with 12 bases in between. This CDR3 reads CSARDLTQSTEAFF. In DNA form, the CDR3 reads TGCAGTGCTAGAGATCTCACGCAAAGCACTGAAGCTTTCTTT.

The chain recombines TRBV20-1 with TRBJ2-3; 9 nucleotides match TRBD2. Germline V gene data show CDR1 as DFQATT and CDR2 as SNEGSKA (reference sequence). J lost 2 bases, V lost 4 bases, and 7 bases had no gene match. This CDR3 spans 15 amino acids. CDR3 sequence: CSATSSGMFTDTQYF. Here the CDR3 DNA reads TGCAGTGCTACCTCTAGCGGGATGTTCACAGATACGCAGTATTTT.

In its sample, this clonotype was seen many times. V and J are TRBV29-1 and TRBJ2-7; no firm D call. Germline CDR1 and CDR2: SQVTM and ANQGSEA. The ends were cut back, 6 bases at V and 2 bases at J, with 14 bases in the middle. This CDR3 has 13 residues. The CDR3 loop reads CSVGGVGPYEQYF. CDR3 coding DNA: TGCAGCGTGGGTGGGGTGGGCCCCTACGAGCAGTACTTC.

CDR3 sequence: CASSLGGTSGSYGTDTQYF. The DNA of the CDR3 is TGCGCCAGCAGCTTGGGAGGGACTAGCGGGAGTTACGGCACAGATACGCAGTATTTT. The chain employs TRBV5-1 and TRBJ2-3, with 14 bases aligning to TRBD2. The germline V gene has CDR1 SGHRS and CDR2 YFSETQ. The J segment lost 1 base and the V segment lost 0 bases, leaving 7 bases of the junction unmatched. The CDR3 has 19 amino acids.

This clonotype was seen a few times. This sequence joins TRBV7-9 and TRBJ2-1; TRBD2 matches 8 bases. Losses at the gene ends were 1 base for V and 8 bases for J; bases not matched to a gene: 10. Per the germline V gene, CDR1 is SEHNR and CDR2 is FQNEAQ (reference sequence). CDR3 length: 16 amino acids. DNA of the CDR3: TGTGCCAGCAGCTTAGGGCAAAGTCGGGAGGGCGATGAGCAGTTCTTC. This codes for CASSLGQSREGDEQFF.

V is TRBV27 and J is TRBJ2-7, with D possibly matching TRBD2 (5 bases). Germline CDR1 MNHEY, CDR2 SMNVEV (reference sequence). This CDR3 spans 15 amino acids. V lost 5 bases to trimming and J lost 0 bases, with 14 bases between them. The CDR3 loop is CASSPRTGDSYEQYF. CDR3 bases: TGTGCCAGCAGTCCTCGGACTGGGGACTCCTACGAGCAGTACTTC.

This clonotype was seen a few times. J is TRBJ2-7 and V is TRBV11-2, with 10 bases that match TRBD2. This CDR3 contains 15 residues. V shed 5 bases, J shed 8 bases, and the junction held 12 bases outside the gene matches. Germline V CDR1 and CDR2: SGHAT, FQNNGV. The CDR3 region is CASSLGTSATVQQYF. The CDR3 coding sequence is TGTGCCAGCAGCCTAGGGACTAGCGCTACTGTGCAGCAGTACTTC.

The V gene is TRBV20-1, the J gene TRBJ1-1, with a weak D call TRBD1 (5 bases). V lost 6 bases and J 4 bases, leaving 18 bases between the germline ends. There are 14 residues in the CDR3. Germline CDR1 DFQATT, CDR2 SNEGSKA (reference sequence). This chain's CDR3 is CSAQRSGPGTEAFF. CDR3 nucleotides: TGCAGTGCCCAGAGATCGGGGCCGGGCACTGAAGCTTTCTTT.

In its sample, this clonotype was seen many times. The rearrangement uses TRBV7-8 and TRBJ1-2, with 7 bases matching TRBD1. The CDR3 length is 14 residues. Germline trimming cut 4 bases from V and 0 bases from J; bases unmatched to any gene: 2. Germline V gene lookup returns CDR1 SGHVS and CDR2 FQNEAQ. CDR3: CASSSRGPNYGYTF. The CDR3 DNA reads as TGTGCCAGCAGCTCTAGGGGGCCTAACTATGGCTACACCTTC.

This clonotype was recorded at least ten times. The chain uses TRBV5-1 and TRBJ1-5; D not resolved. The CDR3 has 15 residues. V lost 0 bases and J 5 bases, leaving 12 bases between the germline ends. Germline V gene lookup returns CDR1 SGHRS and CDR2 YFSETQ. The CDR3 nucleotides read TGCGCCAGCAGCTTGGCACCGAACGGGTATCAGCCCCAGCATTTT. Its translation is CASSLAPNGYQPQHF.

The chain carries TRBV20-1 and TRBJ2-2, with 7 positions matching TRBD2. The length of the CDR3 is 16 residues. V lost 3 bases, J lost 0 bases, and 7 bases stayed unmatched. The V gene's germline CDR1 is DFQATT and CDR2 SNEGSKA (reference sequence). The CDR3: CSASRSSGTNTGELFF. For the CDR3, the DNA is TGCAGTGCTAGTCGGTCGAGCGGGACGAACACCGGGGAGCTGTTTTTT.

This clonotype was counted only a few times. This chain uses TRBV14 with TRBJ1-6, with no clear D. The germline V gene encodes CDR1 SGHDN and CDR2 FVKESK. The CDR3 sequence is 13 residues long. V lost 4 bases and J 10 bases, leaving 11 bases between the germline ends. This CDR3 reads CASSRELLSPLHF. The CDR3 region has the DNA TGTGCCAGCAGCCGGGAGTTATTATCACCCCTCCACTTT.

The CDR3 DNA reads TGTGCCAGCAGTTATTCCCGGACAGGGAGAGACAATCAGCCCCAGCATTTT. Residues: CASSYSRTGRDNQPQHF. The rearrangement uses TRBV6-2 or TRBV6-3 and TRBJ1-5; 8 bases are a match to TRBD1. V shed 3 bases, J shed 3 bases, and the junction held 10 bases outside the gene matches. This CDR3 has 17 amino acids. Germline V gene lookup returns CDR1 MNHEY and CDR2 SVGEGT.

V usage is TRBV6-5 and J usage is TRBJ2-1; no clear D gene. Trimming took off 6 bases at V and 10 bases at J, with 10 bases between the two ends. The CDR3 contains 11 residues. Germline-derived CDR1 and CDR2 are MNHEY and SVGAGI. CDR3: CASRAGREQFF. CDR3 DNA sequence: TGTGCCAGCAGGGCAGGCAGGGAGCAGTTCTTC.

The gene calls are TRBV2 and TRBJ2-5, with D perhaps matching TRBD1 (5 bases). CDR1 is SNHLY and CDR2 is FYNNEI in the germline V gene. The CDR3 runs 14 residues. The V end was cut by 5 bases, the J end by 2 bases, with 12 bases between. This CDR3 is CASSKRTTQETQYF. The CDR3, as DNA: TGTGCCAGCAGTAAAAGGACAACACAAGAGACCCAGTACTTC.

This clonotype has just a few counts. J is TRBJ2-5 and V is TRBV6-1; D might be TRBD2 (5 bases). V was clipped by 6 bases and J by 9 bases, with 14 bases between them. This CDR3 is 12 amino acids long. Germline CDR1 MNHNS, CDR2 SASEGT. CDR3 nucleotides: TGTGCCAGCAGGGGAGTCGCTTCTGCCCAGTACTTC. This encodes CASRGVASAQYF.

The chain combines TRBV9 with TRBJ1-5, with D unclear. The germline V and J ends were trimmed by 0 bases and 2 bases, with 9 bases remaining between them. Germline loops: CDR1 SGDLS, CDR2 YYNGEE. CDR3 length: 15 amino acids. The CDR3 here is CASSVGGSGNQPQHF. For the CDR3, the DNA is TGTGCCAGCAGCGTAGGAGGGTCGGGCAATCAGCCCCAGCATTTT.

In this sample, this clonotype turned up a few times. This chain joins TRBV4-1 and TRBJ2-1; D is possibly TRBD2 (5 bases). Germline V gene lookup returns CDR1 MGHRA and CDR2 YSYEKL. This CDR3 has 15 residues. V gave up 4 bases and J gave up 4 bases, with 14 bases separating them. CDR3: CASSLREGGYNEQFF. CDR3 nucleotide sequence: TGCGCCAGCAGCCTGAGAGAGGGCGGTTACAATGAGCAGTTCTTC.

The chain joins TRBV18 to TRBJ2-7, with D perhaps TRBD1 (5 bases). The CDR3 consists of 15 residues. CDR1 is KGHSH, CDR2 LQKENI, per germline. Deletions cut 3 bases from V and 0 bases from J, with 12 bases between. CDR3 in DNA: TGTGCCAGCTCACCCACCAGGGAACACTCCTACGAGCAGTACTTC. Protein: CASSPTREHSYEQYF.

This clonotype was picked up many times. The chain uses TRBV28 and TRBJ2-1, with 7 positions matching TRBD2. Looked up from germline, CDR1 is MDHEN and CDR2 is SYDVKM. The CDR3 has 16 amino acids. V trimming: 10 bases; J trimming: 0 bases; junction bases outside the gene matches: 12. The CDR3 loop reads CATLGGGSSSYNEQFF. In nucleotides, the CDR3 is TGTGCCACCCTTGGGGGGGGATCGAGCTCCTACAATGAGCAGTTCTTC.

In this sample, this clonotype turned up a few times. The CDR3, as DNA: TGTGCCAGCAGCTTCAATCCCGGGGCCACCGGGGAGCTGTTTTTT. It encodes CASSFNPGATGELFF. The rearrangement uses TRBV7-6 and TRBJ2-2; D possibly uses TRBD1 or TRBD2 (5 bases each). Per germline, CDR1 SGHVS and CDR2 FNYEAQ. The CDR3 loop spans 15 amino acids. Trimming cost V 3 bases and J 4 bases, with 12 bases left between them. Combining the CDR3 with reference TRBV7-6 and TRBJ2-2 gives the whole variable domain GAGVSQSPRYKVTKRGQDVALRCDPISGHVSLYWYRQALGQGPEFLTYFNYEAQQDKSGLPNDRFSAERPEGSISTLTIQRTEQRDSAMYRCASSFNPGATGELFFGEGSRLTVL.

This clonotype was seen at least ten times. J is TRBJ1-3 and V is TRBV3-1; maybe TRBD1 (5 bases). This CDR3 comprises 14 residues. Looked up from germline, CDR1 is LGHDT and CDR2 is YNNKEL (reference sequence). V was pared by 0 bases and J by 9 bases, with 12 bases between. The CDR3 region is CASSQDVQGGTIYF. The CDR3 region has the DNA TGTGCCAGCAGCCAAGACGTGCAGGGCGGCACCATATATTTT. The full variable domain, its missing parts supplied by reference TRBV3-1 and TRBJ1-3, is DTAVSQTPKYLVTQMGNDKSIKCEQNLGHDTMYWYKQDSKKFLKIMFSYNNKELIINETVPNRFSPKSPDKAHLNLHINSLELGDSAVYFCASSQDVQGGTIYFGEGSWLTVV.

The table lists this clonotype with a few counts. The chain combines TRBV7-2 with TRBJ2-1; 10 bases fit TRBD2. The germline gives CDR1 SGHTA, CDR2 FQGNSA. Trimming removed 1 base from V and 8 bases from J; junction bases left unmatched: 5. There are 15 residues in the CDR3. The CDR3 DNA sequence: TGTGCCAGCAGCTTAGAGCCTAGCGGGAGTTATGAGCAGTTCTTC. The encoded protein is CASSLEPSGSYEQFF.

The chain combines TRBV29-1 with TRBJ1-5; 9 bases are shared with TRBD1. CDR3 length: 16 amino acids. Germline V gene sequence: CDR1 SQVTM, CDR2 ANQGSEA. After removal of 3 bases from V and 3 bases from J, the junction contained 9 bases not matched to a gene. CDR3 bases: TGCAGCGTTGAGACTAGGGGACAGGGACTCAATCAGCCCCAGCATTTT. This codes for CSVETRGQGLNQPQHF. The entire variable domain, with the rest obtained from reference TRBV29-1 and TRBJ1-5, is as follows: SAVISQKPSRDICQRGTSLTIQCQVDSQVTMMFWYRQQPGQSLTLIATANQGSEATYESGFVIDKFPISRPNLTFSTLTVSNMSPEDSSIYLCSVETRGQGLNQPQHFGDGTRLSIL.